Below are 31 T cell receptor beta chains sequenced from a single sample in a study of T-cell memory formation after mild COVID-19 (dated by TCRdb to about 2021). The library was prepared using 5' RACE. This sample was sequenced with an Illumina NovaSeq 6000. The public reads were quality trimmed at Q25 with fastp and then assembled into clones with MiXCR by TCRdb, keeping productive beta chains. Duplicate CDR3 protein sequences are folded into a single record with the most common DNA and genes. Here the sample has under 250,000 distinct CDR3 sequences; just over 9.5% occur a single time. The ten largest clones add up to around 3.3% of the sample. Sequenced: PBMCs or a T cell subset sorted from them (not recorded which). The receptors originated from a man aged 18-30 years who had mild COVID-19 (a few samples of this study predate the infection). The sample titles of this study are shuffled in the database, so cell type and time point are left out; the donor was told from shared clones.

J is TRBJ1-4 and V is TRBV4-1, with no clear D. The germline V gene encodes CDR1 MGHRA and CDR2 YSYEKL. V lost 1 base, J lost 4 bases, and 10 bases lay in between. This CDR3 region has 15 residues. The CDR3, as DNA: TGCGCCAGCAGCCAAGGGTCCGGGGATAATGAAAAACTGTTTTTT. Protein product: CASSQGSGDNEKLFF.

This clonotype was observed a handful of times. This sequence joins TRBV4-1 and TRBJ2-7, with TRBD2 matching over 7 bases. Trimming cost V 0 bases and J 4 bases; bases outside gene matches: 6. This CDR3 region has 15 residues. CDR1 is MGHRA and CDR2 is YSYEKL in the germline V gene. The CDR3 coding sequence is TGCGCCAGCAGCCAAGAGGAGCTGGGGGGGTACGAGCAGTACTTC. Its translation is CASSQEELGGYEQYF.

The chain joins TRBV7-2 to TRBJ2-7; the D gene is possibly TRBD2 (6 bases). Trimming cost V 3 bases and J 0 bases, with 12 bases left between them. There are 15 residues in the CDR3. Germline CDR1 is SGHTA and CDR2 is FQGNSA. This CDR3 is CASSFRDGSSYEQYF. Here the CDR3 DNA reads TGTGCCAGCAGCTTCCGGGACGGGAGCTCCTACGAGCAGTACTTC.

This clonotype was counted ten times or more. J is TRBJ2-2 and V is TRBV7-2; D is ambiguous. V lost 1 base and J 5 bases, leaving 8 bases between the germline ends. There are 14 residues in the CDR3. Per the germline V gene, CDR1 is SGHTA and CDR2 is FQGNSA. CDR3 loop: CASSLGGVTGELFF. CDR3 bases: TGTGCCAGCAGCTTAGGTGGGGTTACCGGGGAGCTGTTTTTT.

The genes are TRBV5-1 and TRBJ1-2; no definite D call. The CDR3 runs to 14 residues. V was cut by 0 bases and J by 8 bases, with 14 bases left in between. CDR1 is SGHRS, CDR2 YFSETQ, per germline. The CDR3 DNA is TGCGCCAGCAGCTTGGCACAGATTGAATTCGGCTACACCTTC. Its protein product is CASSLAQIEFGYTF.

This clonotype was seen more than once but under ten times. This chain connects TRBV4-1 to TRBJ1-1; D perhaps matches TRBD1 (5 bases). Trimming removed 0 bases from V and 0 bases from J, with 8 bases in between. There are 15 residues in the CDR3. CDR1 and CDR2 (germline): MGHRA, YSYEKL. CDR3 DNA sequence: TGCGCCAGCAGCCAAGATGAGGGGATGAACACTGAAGCTTTCTTT. Amino acids: CASSQDEGMNTEAFF.

The V gene is TRBV5-4, the J gene TRBJ2-3; D is perhaps TRBD1 (6 bases). V was cut by 0 bases and J by 0 bases, with 11 bases left in between. The CDR3 consists of 16 residues. Germline values: CDR1 SGHNT, CDR2 YYREEE (reference sequence). CDR3 region: CASSLDGGPSTDTQYF. The CDR3 bases are TGTGCCAGCAGCTTGGATGGGGGCCCTAGCACAGATACGCAGTATTTT. Full variable domain (missing parts from reference TRBV5-4 and TRBJ2-3): ETGVTQSPTHLIKTRGQQVTLRCSSQSGHNTVSWYQQALGQGPQFIFQYYREEENGRGNFPPRFSGLQFPNYSSELNVNALELDDSALYLCASSLDGGPSTDTQYFGPGTRLTVL.

The rearrangement joins TRBV20-1 to TRBJ2-5; 16 bases are shared with TRBD2. V was clipped by 5 bases and J by 2 bases; unmatched bases: 8. This CDR3 has 17 amino acids. CDR1 and CDR2 (germline): DFQATT, SNEGSKA (reference sequence). CDR3 DNA: TGCAGTGCTTCGCCGGGACTAGCGGGGGGGCTTCAAGAGACCCAGTACTTC. The encoded protein is CSASPGLAGGLQETQYF.

Ten or more counts support this clonotype. The CDR3 sequence is CASSYSTGLGETQYF. DNA of the CDR3: TGTGCCAGCAGTTACTCGACGGGGTTGGGGGAGACCCAGTACTTC. V and J are TRBV6-5 and TRBJ2-5, with D perhaps TRBD2 (5 bases). The germline V gene encodes CDR1 MNHEY and CDR2 SVGAGI. V was shortened by 0 bases and J by 5 bases, with 13 bases between the two germline ends. The CDR3 totals 15 residues.

In this sample, this clonotype turned up a few times. The genes are TRBV6-2 or TRBV6-3 and TRBJ1-5; 9 positions match TRBD1. The CDR3 is 15 residues long. The V segment lost 4 bases and the J segment 6 bases; nucleotides outside the gene matches: 7. The germline gives CDR1 MNHEY, CDR2 SVGEGT. The CDR3 region is CASSSGTGRIQPQHF. CDR3 DNA sequence: TGTGCCAGCAGTTCTGGGACAGGGAGGATTCAGCCCCAGCATTTT.

This clonotype showed up just a few times. The rearrangement uses TRBV4-3 and TRBJ1-2; possible D gene TRBD1, 6 bases. Germline CDR1 reads LGHNA; CDR2 reads YSLEER. V dropped 2 bases and J dropped 2 bases, with 15 bases sitting between them. This CDR3 contains 16 residues. The CDR3 loop reads CASSQTDRSWNYGYTF. CDR3 nucleotide sequence: TGCGCCAGCAGCCAAACCGACAGGAGCTGGAACTATGGCTACACCTTC.

The chain is built from TRBV7-9 and TRBJ1-2; 10 bases fit TRBD1. This CDR3 spans 14 amino acids. V was clipped by 5 bases and J by 5 bases; unmatched bases: 5. CDR1 and CDR2 (germline): SEHNR, FQNEAQ (reference sequence). CDR3 coding DNA: TGTGCCAGCAGCACCCGGACAGGGGGGTATGGCTACACCTTC. Its protein product is CASSTRTGGYGYTF.

The chain joins TRBV9 to TRBJ1-2, with D hard to call. V was pared by 4 bases and J by 4 bases, with 11 bases between. CDR3 size: 13 residues. CDR1 is SGDLS, CDR2 YYNGEE, per germline. The CDR3 coding sequence is TGTGCCAGCAGCCCTCTTTTGGGCTATGGCTACACCTTC. The encoded protein is CASSPLLGYGYTF.

This sequence joins TRBV3-2 and TRBJ2-1; TRBD1, the table's D call, lacks a check against the DNA. TRBV3-2 is annotated as a pseudogene. The CDR3 has 14 amino acids. The CDR3 bases are TGTGCCACCTTCAGCCGGGGGCGGGGGAATGAGCAGTTCTTC. Protein sequence: CATFSRGRGNEQFF.

The gene calls are TRBV6-6 and TRBJ2-7; a weak D match, TRBD2 (5 bases). CDR1 is MNHNY and CDR2 is SVGAGI in the germline V gene (reference sequence). The CDR3 loop spans 14 amino acids. Trimming took off 4 bases at V and 0 bases at J, with 10 bases between the two ends. CDR3 DNA sequence: TGTGCCAGCAGTTCCCTGGGGAGCTCCTACGAGCAGTACGTC. This gives the protein CASSSLGSSYEQYV.

The chain carries TRBV5-5 and TRBJ2-1; D perhaps matches TRBD2 (6 bases). The CDR3 loop spans 15 amino acids. Germline V gene sequence: CDR1 SGHKS, CDR2 YYEKEE (reference sequence). The V and J ends lost 1 base and 4 bases respectively, with 12 bases between them. The CDR3 protein is CASSLFAGPYNEQFF. CDR3 bases: TGTGCCAGCAGCTTGTTTGCGGGGCCTTACAATGAGCAGTTCTTC.

V usage is TRBV6-5 and J usage is TRBJ1-6, with a possible D match to TRBD1 (6 bases). The CDR3 length is 20 residues. V was cut by 0 bases and J by 0 bases, with 18 bases left in between. Germline CDR1 MNHEY, CDR2 SVGAGI. The CDR3 coding sequence is TGTGCCAGCAGTTACTCGATAATGGGGACACGAAGCTCCTATAATTCACCCCTCCACTTT. Amino acids: CASSYSIMGTRSSYNSPLHF.

This clonotype was counted many times. V and J are TRBV7-9 and TRBJ2-1; 10 nucleotides agree with TRBD2. CDR3 length equals 16 residues. Germline CDR1 reads SEHNR; CDR2 reads FQNEAQ (reference sequence). V was pared by 2 bases and J by 2 bases, with 3 bases of the junction left unmatched. CDR3 DNA sequence: TGTGCCAGCAGCTTAAGCCTAGCGGGGGCCTACAATGAGCAGTTCTTC. Translating it yields CASSLSLAGAYNEQFF.

This rearrangement joins TRBV18 to TRBJ1-5; D is perhaps TRBD1 (5 bases). The CDR3 is 15 residues long. The germline CDR1 and CDR2 sequences are KGHSH and LQKENI. V was clipped by 3 bases and J by 2 bases, with 11 bases between them. CDR3 residues: CASSPGPGGNQPQHF. The CDR3 coding sequence is TGTGCCAGCTCACCGGGACCGGGAGGCAATCAGCCCCAGCATTTT.

At least ten counts were recorded for this clonotype. The chain carries TRBV5-1 and TRBJ1-2; D unresolved. V was pared by 5 bases and J by 3 bases, with 8 bases between. From germline, CDR1 is SGHRS and CDR2 YFSETQ. The CDR3 spans 12 residues. The CDR3 sequence: CASSSGYYGYTF. The CDR3 DNA reads TGCGCCAGCAGTTCCGGATACTATGGCTACACCTTC.

The sample holds a few counts of this clonotype. This chain connects TRBV5-1 to TRBJ2-5, with D maybe TRBD1 (5 bases). Trimming took 5 bases from V and 4 from J, leaving 18 bases between them. Germline V gene sequence: CDR1 SGHRS, CDR2 YFSETQ. The CDR3 totals 15 residues. CDR3 nucleotide sequence: TGCGCCAGCAGTACGATAGTAAGGGGCCCAGAGACCCAGTACTTC. Translating gives CASSTIVRGPETQYF.

This chain connects TRBV10-2 to TRBJ2-2; unclear D gene. The CDR3 loop spans 14 amino acids. Trimming removed 0 bases at V and 1 base at J, with 3 bases between. CDR1 and CDR2 from the germline V gene are WSHSY and SAAADI. The CDR3 spells CASSESWNTGELFF. For the CDR3, the DNA is TGCGCCAGCAGTGAGTCCTGGAACACCGGGGAGCTGTTTTTT.

This clonotype was recorded a few times. The V and J genes are TRBV5-1 and TRBJ1-2, with 7 bases fitting TRBD1. The CDR3 spans 16 residues. The ends lost 1 base at V and 8 bases at J; junction bases unmatched: 14. The germline V gene encodes CDR1 SGHRS and CDR2 YFSETQ. The CDR3 is CASSLRTGPTGGGYTF. The CDR3 nucleotides are TGCGCCAGCAGCTTGAGGACAGGCCCCACCGGGGGGGGCTACACCTTC.

This clonotype was counted only a few times. The chain joins TRBV2 to TRBJ2-1; 10 bases line up with TRBD1. V gave up 8 bases and J gave up 7 bases; unmatched junction bases: 14. The CDR3 runs to 16 residues. Germline-derived CDR1 and CDR2 are SNHLY and FYNNEI. The CDR3 region is CASVIPGQGIRNEQFF. The CDR3 bases are TGTGCCAGCGTAATACCGGGACAGGGGATCCGGAATGAGCAGTTCTTC.

This clonotype was seen at least ten times. The genes are TRBV5-1 and TRBJ2-7, with D maybe TRBD1 (6 bases). Between the trimmed V and J ends, which lost 1 base and 2 bases, there was a span of 7 bases. Germline lookup yields CDR1 SGHRS and CDR2 YFSETQ. The CDR3 length is 13 residues. DNA of the CDR3: TGCGCCAGCAGCTTGCAGGGGACCTACGAGCAGTACTTC. It codes for CASSLQGTYEQYF.

The table lists this clonotype with a few counts. J is TRBJ2-3 and V is TRBV7-3; 9 nucleotides match TRBD2. Germline V gene data show CDR1 as SGHTA and CDR2 as FQGTGA. Trimming took 1 base from V and 4 from J; bases not matched to a gene: 6. The CDR3 contains 16 residues. This chain's CDR3 is CASSLSGGGVPDTQYF. The CDR3 nucleotides read TGTGCCAGCAGCTTAAGTGGCGGGGGGGTCCCAGATACGCAGTATTTT.

The chain recombines TRBV29-1 with TRBJ2-5; D may match TRBD1 or TRBD2 (5 bases each). Trimming removed 7 bases at V and 5 bases at J, with 17 bases between. There are 13 residues in the CDR3. Germline loops: CDR1 SQVTM, CDR2 ANQGSEA. This CDR3 reads CSAYNGAFETQYF. CDR3 nucleotide sequence: TGCAGCGCTTACAACGGGGCGTTTGAGACCCAGTACTTC.

The V call is TRBV19, the J call TRBJ1-6; a possible D gene is TRBD1 (5 bases). This CDR3 is built from 13 residues. Germline CDR1 reads LNHDA; CDR2 reads SQIVND (reference sequence). Between the trimmed V and J ends, which lost 5 bases and 5 bases, there was a span of 7 bases. The CDR3 region is CASSDRDNSPLHF. The CDR3 DNA reads TGTGCCAGTAGTGACAGAGATAATTCACCCCTCCACTTT.

There are a few counts of this clonotype. V and J are TRBV6-5 and TRBJ1-2; a weak D match, TRBD1 (6 bases). Germline assignment: CDR1 MNHEY and CDR2 SVGAGI. The CDR3 length is 14 residues. The ends were cut back, 6 bases at V and 5 bases at J, with 16 bases in the middle. DNA of the CDR3: TGTGCCAGCAGGTCCGGGACACGGGCGTATGGCTACACCTTC. Encoded protein: CASRSGTRAYGYTF.

This clonotype was seen at least ten times. The chain carries TRBV6-2 or TRBV6-3 and TRBJ1-2; no reliable D call. V gave up 6 bases and J gave up 4 bases, with 12 bases separating them. CDR1 MNHEY and CDR2 SVGEGT come from the germline V gene. The CDR3 sequence is 13 residues long. For the CDR3, the DNA is TGTGCCAGCAGCTTCGACGGATTCTATGGCTACACCTTC. Protein product: CASSFDGFYGYTF.

This chain uses TRBV6-6 with TRBJ2-7; 8 bases align to TRBD2. The CDR3 is 14 residues long. The germline gives CDR1 MNHNY, CDR2 SVGAGI (reference sequence). After removal of 0 bases from V and 5 bases from J, the junction contained 3 bases not matched to a gene. CDR3 nucleotide sequence: TGTGCCAGCAGTTACTCTCGGGGGGGCAACGAGCAGTACGTC. It yields the protein CASSYSRGGNEQYV.